This TCR beta chain emerged from a study of a mutant IDH1 vaccine in newly diagnosed glioma (dated by TCRdb to about 2021). For the study in its entirety: Vaccination was initiated 4-6 weeks after radiotherapy alone, or concurrently with temozolomide cycles in the chemotherapy-containing groups. For exploratory analyses, longitudinal TCRB deep sequencing was carried out in approximately 25 treated patients wherever samples were available. Peripheral blood samples were drawn at six visits, namely V03 (baseline), V05, V07, V10, V12 and V13. The week-35 safety follow-up took place at visit V12, and the week-47 end of study took place at visit V13. Prior to enrollment, patients had been given standard therapy consisting of radiotherapy alone, temozolomide alone, or radiochemotherapy with temozolomide, with the combination given to most patients. The approximately 30 treated patients were approximately 62% male and roughly 40% female, with a mean age of around 40 years. General study outcomes and caveats: Immune responses induced by the vaccine were seen in about 93% of patients across multiple MHC alleles. Selection of PBMC samples for TCRB deep sequencing was based on availability. Pseudoprogression seemed to be unrelated to changes in the top peripheral T cell clonotypes found by TCRB sequencing. The authors stated that sample limitations prevented analyses of patient blood samples from being reproduced.

The library was obtained by the immunoSEQ multiplex PCR assay. The hsTCRB Kit was used according to the manufacturer's protocol to amplify rearranged TCR beta chain sequences. TCRB libraries were sequenced on an Illumina MiSeq. The source study handled its data this way. The proprietary platform of the kit vendor was used for demultiplexing, trimming and gene mapping. TCRdb's version of the immuneACCESS table is confined to in-frame rearrangements and falls short of the full clone set. An unresolved V gene accounts for under half of the shortfall where checked; the remainder is of unknown origin. V, J and clone size were drawn from that table, and D and trimming were deduced from the DNA. Here the sample has 69,000 or so clones; 85% to 90% occur a single time. Roughly 2% of the sample comes from the top ten. Interpreted using the paper, the time point label stands for: week 35, safety follow-up. A 20-mer mutant IDH1 peptide at 300 micrograms in Montanide made up each vaccine dose, which was injected subcutaneously together with topical imiquimod. Across visits V03 through V10, patients got a total of eight vaccinations, given in weeks 1, 3, 5, 7, 11, 15, 19 and 23. All donors had newly diagnosed IDH1-mutant astrocytomas of WHO grade 3 or 4 that showed loss of nuclear ATRX. The samples were drawn from NOA16, a multicentre, single-arm, open-label phase I trial in Germany that tested a mutant IDH1 peptide vaccine in humans for the first time. The DNeasy Blood and Tissue Kit was used to extract genomic DNA from EDTA blood for TCRB sequencing.

Details on this clone: Its antigen target is currently unknown. It has no much larger one-base neighbor in the sample; base qualities were not kept.

Per the germline V gene (reference sequence), MNHEY is the CDR1 and SMNVEV is the CDR2. Trimmed from V: 6 bases; trimmed from J: 5 bases; junction bases lacking a gene match: 11. The CDR3 starts with the cysteine, ends with the phenylalanine, and has 16 residues. Only the CDR3 part of the read is kept: 48 bases, read in frame from the first base. The chain is assembled from TRBV27 and TRBJ2-3; the junction holds 10 bases that match TRBD2. The sequencing used PBMCs, collected from a glioma patient whose treatment included an IDH1 peptide vaccine. The receptor was isolated from a man aged 25 to 40 with glioma. In nucleotides, the sequence is TGTGCCAGCAGGGCTTCGGTAGCGGGGGGTTTAGATACGCAGTATTTT. Its protein product is CASRASVAGGLDTQYF.